The next 16 T cell receptor beta chains were all read from a single sample in a study of blood T cell repertoires in COVID-19. Method: immunoSEQ multiplex PCR; TCRdb's copy keeps in-frame clones and lacks some. The data contain some 90,000 clones, about nine tenths of them singletons. The sequenced sample was peripheral blood. These receptors were collected from a woman between 50 and 59 years old in a cohort sampled during active COVID-19.

This clone has only a few counts. The chain carries TRBV5-1 and TRBJ2-7, with 7 positions matching TRBD1. CDR1 is SGHRS, CDR2 YFSETQ, per germline. The CDR3 is 14 residues long. The V and J ends lost 0 bases and 5 bases, in that order; junction bases with no gene match: 5. The CDR3 loop is CASSLEVTGNEQYF. Written as DNA, the CDR3 is TGCGCCAGCAGCTTGGAAGTGACAGGGAACGAGCAGTACTTC.

This clone was found a few times. The rearrangement links TRBV10-3 to TRBJ1-2, with 12 bases fitting TRBD1. The germline CDR1 and CDR2 sequences are ENHRY and SYGVKD. Trimming cost V 2 bases and J 9 bases; bases outside gene matches: 7. The CDR3 has 15 amino acids. This CDR3 reads CAISELLGTGGSYTF. CDR3 nucleotide sequence: TGTGCCATCAGTGAGCTCCTAGGGACAGGGGGCAGCTACACCTTC.

The chain has TRBV3-1 (or the pseudogene TRBV3-2) and TRBJ2-3, with 9 positions matching TRBD2. The V and J ends lost 1 base and 3 bases, in that order; junction bases with no gene match: 5. Germline V CDR1 and CDR2: LGHDT, YNNKEL (reference sequence). This CDR3 spans 16 amino acids. The CDR3 spells CASSQASGLATDTQYF. The CDR3 DNA reads as TGTGCCAGCAGCCAAGCATCGGGACTAGCAACAGATACGCAGTATTTT.

The V gene is TRBV10-2, the J gene TRBJ1-4; D may be TRBD1 (5 bases). The CDR3 covers 13 residues. Germline V lookup: CDR1 WSHSY, CDR2 SAAADI. V lost 3 bases and J 5 bases, leaving 7 bases between the germline ends. The CDR3 region has the DNA TGCGCCAGCAGTGATCAGGGAAATGAAAAACTGTTTTTT. Translated, it gives CASSDQGNEKLFF.

The chain links TRBV7-2 to TRBJ2-5; 8 nucleotides match TRBD2. The CDR3 spans 15 residues. V lost 0 bases, J lost 5 bases, and 5 bases stayed unmatched. Germline values: CDR1 SGHTA, CDR2 FQGNSA. CDR3 sequence reads: CASSLAGAGAETQYF. The CDR3 region has the DNA TGTGCCAGCAGCTTAGCTGGAGCGGGAGCTGAGACCCAGTACTTC.

The chain uses TRBV7-9 and TRBJ2-7, with 7 bases lining up with TRBD1. V lost 6 bases and J lost 4; bases outside the gene matches: 18. Germline V gives CDR1 SEHNR, CDR2 FQNEAQ (reference sequence). The CDR3 sequence is 17 residues long. Here the CDR3 DNA reads TGTGCCAGCAGTCCCCCCGGGTGGGACAGCCTTCTATACGAGCAGTACTTC. It yields the protein CASSPPGWDSLLYEQYF.

The CDR3 region has the DNA TGTGCCAGCAGTTTAGAAGAGAATGTTGGTACGCAGTATTTT. Encoded protein: CASSLEENVGTQYF. The chain joins TRBV28 to TRBJ2-3; no clear D. This CDR3 contains 14 residues. V lost 2 bases to trimming and J lost 8 bases, with 14 bases between them. The germline V gene has CDR1 MDHEN and CDR2 SYDVKM.

The chain carries TRBV7-9 and TRBJ2-7, with TRBD2 matching 12 bases. V lost 8 bases to trimming and J lost 7 bases; unmatched junction nucleotides: 12. The germline gives CDR1 SEHNR, CDR2 FQNEAQ (reference sequence). This CDR3 contains 15 residues. The CDR3 sequence is CASGRLAGVRGEQYF. The CDR3 DNA sequence: TGTGCCAGCGGCAGACTAGCGGGAGTAAGAGGGGAGCAGTACTTC.

This chain joins TRBV9 and TRBJ2-7; D is possibly TRBD1 (5 bases). With 4 bases removed from V and 4 bases from J, the gap between germline ends came to 21 bases. The CDR3 is 16 amino acids. Germline V gene data show CDR1 as SGDLS and CDR2 as YYNGEE. CDR3 in amino acids: CASSPHERGASYEQYF. The DNA for the CDR3 is TGTGCCAGCAGCCCCCACGAAAGGGGCGCCTCTTACGAGCAGTACTTC.

This chain joins TRBV5-1 and TRBJ2-7, with D perhaps TRBD1 (6 bases). V shed 0 bases and J shed 3 bases, with 13 bases lying between them. Per germline, CDR1 SGHRS and CDR2 YFSETQ. This CDR3 has 15 amino acids. The CDR3 reads CASSLDRSGDYEQYF. The CDR3 coding sequence is TGCGCCAGCAGCTTGGACAGGTCAGGGGACTACGAGCAGTACTTC.

This sequence joins TRBV4-2 and TRBJ2-2; D ambiguous. The CDR3 contains 13 residues. Germline CDR1 LGHNA, CDR2 YNFKEQ. V shed 1 base and J shed 4 bases, with 4 bases lying between them. CDR3 DNA: TGTGCCAGCAGCCAAGCTAGCACCGGGGAGCTGTTTTTT. Amino acids: CASSQASTGELFF.

The V and J genes are TRBV5-1 and TRBJ2-7; TRBD1 matches at 7 bases. CDR1 is SGHRS, CDR2 YFSETQ, per germline. Trimming cost V 4 bases and J 6 bases; bases outside gene matches: 10. There are 14 residues in the CDR3. The CDR3 reads CASSGGDRASEQYF. In DNA, the CDR3 is TGCGCCAGCAGCGGGGGAGACAGGGCGTCCGAGCAGTACTTC.

This sequence joins TRBV19 and TRBJ1-2; D might be TRBD1 (5 bases). CDR1 LNHDA and CDR2 SQIVND come from the germline V gene (reference sequence). V lost 5 bases and J lost 6, with 16 bases in between. There are 14 residues in the CDR3. CDR3: CASSLGESWDGYTF. CDR3 in DNA: TGTGCCAGTAGTCTAGGGGAGAGTTGGGATGGCTACACCTTC.

V and J are TRBV5-5 and TRBJ1-2, with TRBD1 matching 7 bases. The CDR3 has 14 residues. CDR1 is SGHKS, CDR2 YYEKEE, per germline (reference sequence). The junction had 6 bases not matched to a gene; V was cut back by 4 bases and J by 3 bases. The CDR3, as DNA: TGTGCCAGCAGCCCCCGGGACAGAGACTATGGCTACACCTTC. It is translated as CASSPRDRDYGYTF.

Written as DNA, the CDR3 is TGTGCCAGTAGCCCCGACAGTAACTATGGCTACACCTTC. As protein: CASSPDSNYGYTF. This sequence joins TRBV2 and TRBJ1-2; TRBD1 is a possible D gene (5 bases). This CDR3 contains 13 residues. Trimming stripped 9 bases from V and 1 base from J, with 12 bases between. CDR1 is SNHLY and CDR2 is FYNNEI in the germline V gene.

The V and J genes are TRBV10-3 and TRBJ2-3; 8 bases match TRBD2. V was clipped by 11 bases and J by 2 bases; unmatched bases: 12. This CDR3 has 15 residues. Germline CDR1 and CDR2: ENHRY and SYGVKD. CDR3 sequence: CASGTLAVNTDTQYF. DNA of the CDR3: TGTGCCTCGGGGACACTAGCGGTTAACACAGATACGCAGTATTTT.